This T cell receptor (beta chain) was observed in a study of T cell responses to AZD1222 COVID-19 vaccine. Germline V gene sequence: CDR1 SSHAT, CDR2 FNYEAQ (reference sequence). The CDR3 covers 14 residues. Sequenced by immunoSEQ multiplex PCR; TCRdb stores in-frame clones only, minus some. The sample consists of 95,000 to 110,000 clones, just over 90% of them appearing once. This clone has more than one count but fewer than ten. The junction and the germline gene differ at one end; a read error may be behind it. The TCR originated in an adult who received the AZD1222 COVID-19 vaccine. The gene calls are TRBV7-7 and TRBJ2-7; D is undetermined. The specimen comprised peripheral blood, sampled 28 days after the second AZD1222 dose. CDR3 DNA sequence: TGTGCTAGCAGCCCCGGCCCCAGTTCCTACGAGCAGTACTTC. Protein: CASSPGPSSYEQYF.